This T cell receptor (beta chain) was sequenced in a study of regulatory T cells in long-lasting Graves disease. Findings and limits, study-wide: Sharing of public clonotypes was greater in persistent patients (about 3,000) than in new patients (almost 1,000).

Looked up from germline, CDR1 is GTSNPN and CDR2 is SVGIG (reference sequence). The V end lost 3 bases, the J end lost 8 bases, and 25 bases lay between the germline ends. The CDR3 contains 16 residues. Time point noted: newly diagnosed GD, antithyroid drugs for less than 3 months. PBMC-extracted RNA yielded the TCR library. According to the study, TCR beta libraries were built with iRepertoire HTBI primers and CDR3-region Arm-PCR. Each CDR3 protein is one row after TCRdb ran MiXCR on the multiplex PCR reads. The sample yields around 400,000 distinct CDR3 sequences, about 15% seen once. This clonotype has ten or more counts. What it binds is not known. This sample was shared with a second study, whose subject was T cells in Graves' hyperthyroidism and ophthalmopathy. That publication notes: Diagnostic decisions used clinical symptoms, serum thyroxine and TRAb, thyroid ultrasound and orbital computed tomography.

The TCR originated in a woman aged 35 to 49 with Graves disease. The sequences come from peripheral blood mononuclear cells (PBMCs), collected at new diagnosis, from a patient treated with antithyroid drugs. The J gene is TRBJ1-1, the V gene TRBV30; D may be TRBD1 (6 bases). DNA for the CDR3: TGTGCCTGGAGCGTATCCCCCGAGAGTGGACAGCGAGAAGCTTTCTTT. Protein product: CAWSVSPESGQREAFF. Combining the CDR3 with reference TRBV30 and TRBJ1-1 gives the whole variable domain SQTIHQWPATLVQPVGSPLSLECTVEGTSNPNLYWYRQAAGRGLQLLFYSVGIGQISSEVPQNLSASRPQDRQFILSSKKLLLSDSGFYLCAWSVSPESGQREAFFGQGTRLTVV.